The rows below give T cell receptor beta chains drawn from one sample of a study of blood T cells in healthy people across ages. From the 5' RACE reads, TCRdb called clonotypes with MiXCR, one entry per CDR3 protein. The data show 1.5 million to 2 million distinct CDR3 sequences, around half seen once. The sample consisted of blood. The receptor source for this set is a woman aged 40 to 49 in good health. Both conserved end residues are part of each CDR3. The order of the fields is J gene, D gene, clone size, V gene, CDR3 DNA, CDR3 protein. D genes are given only for firm matches. Where a row states a size, it is once, few, many or the class of an expanded clone; other rows omit it.

TRBJ2-1	TRBD2	-	TRBV6-5	TGTGCCAGCAGTTCTAGCGGGAGATCCTACAATGAGCAGTTCTTC	CASSSSGRSYNEQFF
TRBJ2-5	TRBD1	-	TRBV10-3	TGTGCCATCAGCCCGGGACAGGGAGGCGAGACCCAGTACTTC	CAISPGQGGETQYF
TRBJ2-7	-	few	TRBV28	TGTGCCAGCAGTTTAAACAGGGTGGGAGAGCAGTACTTC	CASSLNRVGEQYF
TRBJ2-1	-	once	TRBV20-1	TGCAGTGCTATTAACGACAGGCGCTCCTACAGTGAGCAGTTCTTC	CSAINDRRSYSEQFF
TRBJ1-1	-	-	TRBV27	TGTGCCAGCAGTTTTCGGGGGGTGGCCACTGAAGCTTTCTTT	CASSFRGVATEAFF
TRBJ1-6	TRBD1	few	TRBV9	TGTGCCAGCAGCCCGGGACAGGGAAAAAATTCACCCCTCCACTTT	CASSPGQGKNSPLHF
TRBJ1-4	-	-	TRBV6-1	TGTGCCAGCAGTGGGGTATTTGAGCTGTTTTTT	CASSGVFELFF
TRBJ1-2	TRBD1	few	TRBV3-1	TGTGCCAGCAGCCAAGGACAGGGGGCCTACTATGGCTACACCTTC	CASSQGQGAYYGYTF
TRBJ2-3	TRBD2	-	TRBV28	TGTGCCAGCAGTACACTAGCGGGGGCCATAGATACGCAGTATTTT	CASSTLAGAIDTQYF
TRBJ1-6	TRBD1	-	TRBV7-2	TGTGCCAGCAGCCCCACGGGACAGGGAATATCACCCCTCCACTTT	CASSPTGQGISPLHF
TRBJ1-4	TRBD1	few	TRBV7-9	TGTGCCAGCAGCTTAGGGACAGGGAGTGAAAAACTGTTTTTT	CASSLGTGSEKLFF
TRBJ1-6	-	-	TRBV6-1	TGTGCCAGCAGTGTACAACCTGGGGATAATTCACCCCTCCACTTT	CASSVQPGDNSPLHF
TRBJ2-7	TRBD1	-	TRBV25-1	TGTGCCAGCAGCGCAGTTCGGACAGGCTCCTACGAGCAGTACTTC	CASSAVRTGSYEQYF
TRBJ2-2	-	once	TRBV4-3	TGCGCCAGCAGCCAAGTTCAACCGAACACCGGGGAGCTGTTTTTT	CASSQVQPNTGELFF
TRBJ2-1	-	once	TRBV5-5	TGTGCCAGCAGCTTTGACTCCAGCCAGGGACTCAATGAGCAGTTCTTC	CASSFDSSQGLNEQFF
TRBJ2-4	TRBD2	-	TRBV7-8	TGTGCCAGCAGCTTAGGCGGGGGAGGGGTATCCAAAAACATTCAGTACTTC	CASSLGGGGVSKNIQYF
TRBJ2-5	-	few	TRBV7-9	TGTGCCAGCAGCGTAACGCAGGGGGAGACCCAGTACTTC	CASSVTQGETQYF
TRBJ2-7	TRBD2	few	TRBV10-1	TGCGCCAGCAGTGACTACGGACTAGAAGACGAGCAGTACTTC	CASSDYGLEDEQYF
TRBJ1-2	-	-	TRBV4-2	TGTGCCAGCAGCCAAGATCCTGGGGACGGTGGCTTGGGGTATGGCTACACCTTC	CASSQDPGDGGLGYGYTF
TRBJ2-5	-	few	TRBV18	TGTGCCAGCTCACCAAGGGGGGCGAGAGAGACCCAGTACTTC	CASSPRGARETQYF
TRBJ1-2	TRBD1	-	TRBV7-9	TGTGCCAGCAGTTTACCAGGACAGGGGAGAGGCTACACCTTC	CASSLPGQGRGYTF
TRBJ2-1	-	-	TRBV11-2	TGTGCCAGCAGCCAGGCTGCCGGATTCCTGTTCTTC	CASSQAAGFLFF
TRBJ2-5	-	-	TRBV16	TGTGCCAGCAGCCAATCCGACTTCGCCATAAACAATTGGGAGACCCAGTACTTC	CASSQSDFAINNWETQYF
TRBJ2-4	-	many	TRBV4-3	TGCGCCAGCAGCCAGGGTACGGGGGAAAAGGTTGGAAAGTACTTC	CASSQGTGEKVGKYF
TRBJ2-5	TRBD2	-	TRBV12-3/TRBV12-4	TGTGTCAGCAGCCCCGCTGGCGGGGGGCATCAAGAGACCCAGTACTTC	CVSSPAGGGHQETQYF
TRBJ2-7	-	-	TRBV29-1	TGCAGCGTTGTTTTTCGGCAGGGAGGAACCTACGAGCAGTACTTC	CSVVFRQGGTYEQYF
TRBJ2-1	TRBD1	-	TRBV5-5	TGTGCCAGCAGCTCCAATCGGGACAGGGGCCACAATGAGCAGTTCTTC	CASSSNRDRGHNEQFF
TRBJ2-1	-	few	TRBV6-6	TGTGCCAGCTTACAGGTAAACTACAATGAGCAGTTCTTC	CASLQVNYNEQFF
TRBJ1-1	-	once	TRBV20-1	TGCAGTTCAACGGGACCTTTGAACACTGAAGCTTTCTTT	CSSTGPLNTEAFF
TRBJ1-1	-	-	TRBV3-1	TGTGCCAGCAGCCAAGTGTCCCAAGCACATTTTGAAGCTTTCTTT	CASSQVSQAHFEAFF
TRBJ1-2	-	-	TRBV29-1	TGCAGCGTTGTTCTGGGGGGATCTGGCTACACCTTC	CSVVLGGSGYTF